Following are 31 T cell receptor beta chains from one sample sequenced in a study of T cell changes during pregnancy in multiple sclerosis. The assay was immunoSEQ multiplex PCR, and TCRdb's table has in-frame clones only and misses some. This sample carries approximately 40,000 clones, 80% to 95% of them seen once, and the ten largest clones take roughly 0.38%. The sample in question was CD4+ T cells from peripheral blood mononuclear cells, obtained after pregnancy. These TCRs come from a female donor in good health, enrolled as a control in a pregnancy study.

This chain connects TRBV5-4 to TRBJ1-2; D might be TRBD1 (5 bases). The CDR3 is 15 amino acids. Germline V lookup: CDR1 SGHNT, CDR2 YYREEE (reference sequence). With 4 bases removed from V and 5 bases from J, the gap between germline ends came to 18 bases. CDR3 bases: TGTGCCAGCAGCCGAAGAGACAGCGATAAATATGGCTACACCTTC. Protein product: CASSRRDSDKYGYTF.

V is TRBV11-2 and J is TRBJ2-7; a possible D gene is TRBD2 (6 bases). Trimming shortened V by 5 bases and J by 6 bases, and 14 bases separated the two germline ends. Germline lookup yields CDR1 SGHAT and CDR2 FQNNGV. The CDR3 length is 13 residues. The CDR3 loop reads CASSLKGGVEQYF. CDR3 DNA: TGTGCCAGCAGCCTAAAGGGCGGGGTCGAGCAGTACTTC.

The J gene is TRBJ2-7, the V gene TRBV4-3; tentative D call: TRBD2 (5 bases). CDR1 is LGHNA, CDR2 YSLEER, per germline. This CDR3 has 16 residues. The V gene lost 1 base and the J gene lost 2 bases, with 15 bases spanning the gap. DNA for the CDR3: TGCGCCAGCAGCCAAGCCTACCGGGATTTGGCCTACGAGCAGTACTTC. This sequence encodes CASSQAYRDLAYEQYF.

This CDR3 reads CATDRALGNTEAFF. In DNA form, the CDR3 reads TGTGCCACCGACAGGGCCCTGGGGAACACTGAAGCTTTCTTT. The chain employs TRBV6-1 and TRBJ1-1, with TRBD1 identical over 7 bases. Unmatched junction bases numbered 9, after V lost 10 bases and J lost 1 base. This CDR3 spans 14 amino acids. Germline V gives CDR1 MNHNS, CDR2 SASEGT.

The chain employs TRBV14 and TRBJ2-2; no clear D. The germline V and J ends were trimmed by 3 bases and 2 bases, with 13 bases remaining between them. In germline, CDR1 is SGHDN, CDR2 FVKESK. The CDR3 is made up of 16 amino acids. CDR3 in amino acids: CASSQTGATNTGELFF. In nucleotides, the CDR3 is TGTGCCAGCAGCCAGACTGGAGCTACAAACACCGGGGAGCTGTTTTTT.

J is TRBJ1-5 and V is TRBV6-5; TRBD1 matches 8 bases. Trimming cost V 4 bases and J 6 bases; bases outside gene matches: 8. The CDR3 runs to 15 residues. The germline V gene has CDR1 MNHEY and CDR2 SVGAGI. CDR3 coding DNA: TGTGCCAGCAGTTGGTCAGGGGGCGTCAGTCAGCCCCAGCATTTT. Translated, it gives CASSWSGGVSQPQHF.

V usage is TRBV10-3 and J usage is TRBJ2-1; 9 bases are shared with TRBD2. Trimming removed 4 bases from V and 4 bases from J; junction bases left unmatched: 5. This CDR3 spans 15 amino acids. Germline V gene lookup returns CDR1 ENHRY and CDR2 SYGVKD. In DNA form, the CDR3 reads TGTGCCATCAGTGCCAGCGGGGGGTTATACAATGAGCAGTTCTTC. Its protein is CAISASGGLYNEQFF.

CDR3 DNA: TGCGCCAGCAGCCAAGTGGGGAGCGCGATAAGAAATGAGCAGTTCTTC. Amino acids: CASSQVGSAIRNEQFF. The rearrangement uses TRBV4-1 and TRBJ2-1, with D tentatively TRBD2 (5 bases). The CDR3 runs to 16 residues. Trimming cost V 1 base and J 7 bases, with 17 bases left between them. Germline loops: CDR1 MGHRA, CDR2 YSYEKL.

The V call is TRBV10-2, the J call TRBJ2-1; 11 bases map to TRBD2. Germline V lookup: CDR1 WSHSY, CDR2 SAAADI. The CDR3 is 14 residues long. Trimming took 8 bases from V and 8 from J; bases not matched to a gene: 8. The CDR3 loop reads CASLSSGGRHEQFF. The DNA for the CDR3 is TGCGCCAGCCTCTCTAGCGGGGGGAGGCATGAGCAGTTCTTC.

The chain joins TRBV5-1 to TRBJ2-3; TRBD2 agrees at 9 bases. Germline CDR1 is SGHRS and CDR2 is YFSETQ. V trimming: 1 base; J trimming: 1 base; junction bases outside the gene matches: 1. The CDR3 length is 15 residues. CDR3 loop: CASSLRTSGTDTQYF. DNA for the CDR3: TGCGCCAGCAGCTTGCGGACTAGCGGCACAGATACGCAGTATTTT.

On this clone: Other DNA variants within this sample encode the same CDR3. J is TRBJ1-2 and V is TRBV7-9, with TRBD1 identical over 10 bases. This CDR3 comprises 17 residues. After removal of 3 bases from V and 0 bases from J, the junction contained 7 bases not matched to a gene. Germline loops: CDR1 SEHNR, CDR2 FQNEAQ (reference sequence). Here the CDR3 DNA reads TGTGCCAGCAGCTTTGGGGGGGGACAGGGGTCTAACTATGGCTACACCTTC. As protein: CASSFGGGQGSNYGYTF.

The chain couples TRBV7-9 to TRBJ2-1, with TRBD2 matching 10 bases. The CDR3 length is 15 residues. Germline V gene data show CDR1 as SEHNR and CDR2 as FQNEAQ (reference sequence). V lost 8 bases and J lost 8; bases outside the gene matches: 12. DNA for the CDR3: TGTGCCAGCCGACCCCCGGGACTAGCGTCGTATGAGCAGTTCTTC. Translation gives CASRPPGLASYEQFF.

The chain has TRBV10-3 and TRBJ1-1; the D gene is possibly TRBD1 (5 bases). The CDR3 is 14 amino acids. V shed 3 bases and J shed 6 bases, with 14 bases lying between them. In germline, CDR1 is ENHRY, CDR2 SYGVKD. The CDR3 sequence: CAISEGEVRSEAFF. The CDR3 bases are TGTGCCATCAGTGAAGGGGAGGTAAGGTCTGAAGCTTTCTTT.

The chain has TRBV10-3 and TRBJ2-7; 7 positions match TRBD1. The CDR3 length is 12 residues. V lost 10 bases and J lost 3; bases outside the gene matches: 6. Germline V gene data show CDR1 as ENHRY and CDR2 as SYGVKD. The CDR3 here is CATTDRYYEQYF. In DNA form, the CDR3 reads TGTGCCACCACGGACAGGTACTACGAGCAGTACTTC.

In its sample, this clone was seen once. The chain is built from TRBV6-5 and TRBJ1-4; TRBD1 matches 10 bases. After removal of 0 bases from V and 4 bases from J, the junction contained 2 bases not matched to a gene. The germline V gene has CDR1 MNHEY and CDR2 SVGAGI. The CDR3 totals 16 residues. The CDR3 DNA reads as TGTGCCAGCAGTTACTCGCGGACAGGGGGTAATGAAAAACTGTTTTTT. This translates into CASSYSRTGGNEKLFF.

The CDR3 DNA sequence: TGTGCCAGCAGTCCCTCCCGGGTCACTGAAGCTTTCTTT. Amino acid sequence: CASSPSRVTEAFF. V gene TRBV2 combines with J gene TRBJ1-1; the D is unclear. CDR1 is SNHLY and CDR2 is FYNNEI in the germline V gene. V was trimmed by 5 bases and J by 4 bases, leaving 11 bases between them. This CDR3 comprises 13 residues.

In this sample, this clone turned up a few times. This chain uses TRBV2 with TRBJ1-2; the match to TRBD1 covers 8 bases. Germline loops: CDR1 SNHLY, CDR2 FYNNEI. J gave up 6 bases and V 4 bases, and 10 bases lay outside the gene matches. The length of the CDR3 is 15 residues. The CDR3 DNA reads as TGTGCCAGCAGTGCTAGACAGGGGTCCTTCAATGGCTACACCTTC. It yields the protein CASSARQGSFNGYTF.

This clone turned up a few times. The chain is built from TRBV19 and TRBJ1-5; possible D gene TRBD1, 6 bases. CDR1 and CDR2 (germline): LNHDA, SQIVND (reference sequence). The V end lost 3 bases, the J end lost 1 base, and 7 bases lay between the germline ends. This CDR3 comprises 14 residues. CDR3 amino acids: CASSMTGSNQPQHF. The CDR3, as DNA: TGTGCCAGTAGTATGACAGGAAGCAATCAGCCCCAGCATTTT.

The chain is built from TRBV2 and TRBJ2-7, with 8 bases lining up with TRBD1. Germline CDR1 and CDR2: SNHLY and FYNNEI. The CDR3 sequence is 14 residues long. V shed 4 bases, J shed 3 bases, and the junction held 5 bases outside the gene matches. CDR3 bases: TGTGCCAGCAGTGTCACAGGGGGTGGCTACGAGCAGTACTTC. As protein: CASSVTGGGYEQYF.

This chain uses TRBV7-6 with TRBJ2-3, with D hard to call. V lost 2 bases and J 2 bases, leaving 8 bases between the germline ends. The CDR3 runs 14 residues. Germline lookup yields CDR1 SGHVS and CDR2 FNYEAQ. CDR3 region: CASSLNFLTDTQYF. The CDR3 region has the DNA TGTGCCAGCAGCTTAAATTTCCTCACAGATACGCAGTATTTT.

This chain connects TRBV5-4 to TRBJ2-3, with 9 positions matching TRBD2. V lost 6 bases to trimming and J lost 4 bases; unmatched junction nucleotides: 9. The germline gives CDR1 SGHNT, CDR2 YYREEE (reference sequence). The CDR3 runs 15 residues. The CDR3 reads CASTPGGTSPDTQYF. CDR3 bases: TGTGCCAGCACCCCAGGGGGGACTAGCCCAGATACGCAGTATTTT.

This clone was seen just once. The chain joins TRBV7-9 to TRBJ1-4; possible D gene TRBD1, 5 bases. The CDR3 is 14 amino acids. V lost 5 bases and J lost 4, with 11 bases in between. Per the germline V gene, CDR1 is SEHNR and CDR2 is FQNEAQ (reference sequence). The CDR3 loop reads CASSRRGYNEKLFF. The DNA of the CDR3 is TGTGCCAGCAGCCGGAGGGGCTATAATGAAAAACTGTTTTTT.

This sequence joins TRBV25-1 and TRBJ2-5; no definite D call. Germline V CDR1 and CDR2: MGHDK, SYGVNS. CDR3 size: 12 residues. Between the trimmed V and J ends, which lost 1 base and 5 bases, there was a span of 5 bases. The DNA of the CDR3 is TGTGCCAGCAGTGAATCGAGCGAGACCCAGTACTTC. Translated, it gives CASSESSETQYF.

The CDR3 bases are TGTGCCAGCAGCTTAGGTAGCGCCCGGGAGCAGTACTTC. This gives the protein CASSLGSAREQYF. The chain employs TRBV7-2 and TRBJ2-7; possible D gene TRBD2, 5 bases. Trimming left V 1 base short and J 7 bases short, with 11 bases between. The germline V gene encodes CDR1 SGHTA and CDR2 FQGNSA. The CDR3 length is 13 residues.

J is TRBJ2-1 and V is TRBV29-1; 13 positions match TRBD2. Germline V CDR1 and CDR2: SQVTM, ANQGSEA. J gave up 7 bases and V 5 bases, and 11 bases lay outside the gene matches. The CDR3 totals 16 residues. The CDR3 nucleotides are TGCAGCGTTATTACGGGACTAGCGGGACTCATTAATGAGCAGTTCTTC. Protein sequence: CSVITGLAGLINEQFF.

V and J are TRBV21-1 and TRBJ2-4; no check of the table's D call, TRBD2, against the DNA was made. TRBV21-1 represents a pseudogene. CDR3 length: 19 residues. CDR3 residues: CASSKLHRDTLAGEDIQYF. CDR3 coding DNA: TGTGCCAGCAGCAAACTCCATCGGGACACCCTAGCGGGAGAGGACATTCAGTACTTC.

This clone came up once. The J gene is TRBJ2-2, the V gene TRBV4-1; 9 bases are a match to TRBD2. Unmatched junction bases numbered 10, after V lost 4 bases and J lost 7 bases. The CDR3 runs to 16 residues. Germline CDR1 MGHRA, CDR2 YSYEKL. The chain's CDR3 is CASSPREREVLGELFF. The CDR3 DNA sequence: TGCGCCAGCAGCCCTAGGGAGCGGGAGGTTCTCGGGGAGCTGTTTTTT.

In nucleotides, the CDR3 is TGTGCCAGCAATCGGCAGGGGAGCACCGGGGAGCTGTTTTTT. This translates into CASNRQGSTGELFF. The gene calls are TRBV6-1 and TRBJ2-2; tentative D call: TRBD1 (6 bases). The CDR3 consists of 14 residues. CDR1 is MNHNS and CDR2 is SASEGT in the germline V gene. Between the trimmed V and J ends, which lost 7 bases and 4 bases, there was a span of 13 bases.

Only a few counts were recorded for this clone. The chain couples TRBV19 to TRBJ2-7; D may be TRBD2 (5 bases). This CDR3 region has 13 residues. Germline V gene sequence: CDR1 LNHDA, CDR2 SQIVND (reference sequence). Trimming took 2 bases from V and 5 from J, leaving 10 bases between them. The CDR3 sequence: CASSILEGDEQYF. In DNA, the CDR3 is TGTGCCAGTAGTATACTTGAGGGTGACGAGCAGTACTTC.

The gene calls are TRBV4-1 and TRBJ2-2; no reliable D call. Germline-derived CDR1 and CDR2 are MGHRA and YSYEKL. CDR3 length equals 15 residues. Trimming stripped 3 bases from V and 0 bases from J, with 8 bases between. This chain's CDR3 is CASSQSAANTGELFF. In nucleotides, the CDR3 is TGCGCCAGCAGCCAGTCTGCGGCGAACACCGGGGAGCTGTTTTTT.

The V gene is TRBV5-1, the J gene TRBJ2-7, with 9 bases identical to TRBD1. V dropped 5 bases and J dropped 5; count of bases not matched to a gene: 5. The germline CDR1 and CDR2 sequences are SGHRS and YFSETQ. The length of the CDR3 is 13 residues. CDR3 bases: TGCGCCAGCAGGGGACAGGGAGCTCACGAGCAGTACTTC. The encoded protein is CASRGQGAHEQYF.